The 14 T cell receptor beta chains below come from one sample, sequenced in a study of PD-1 blockade in classical Hodgkin lymphoma (dated by TCRdb to the early 2020s). The time point label for this specimen denotes: cycle 2 day 1 (C2D1) of nivolumab. Every trial patient had relapsed after autologous stem cell transplantation, and cohorts A, B and C differed in prior brentuximab vedotin exposure. The library was produced with the immunoSEQ multiplex PCR assay. The table was pulled from immuneACCESS by TCRdb, which kept in-frame rearrangements only. Such tables lose some clones; where checked, under half of the loss comes from unresolved V genes, and the rest has no known cause. For this sample there are 35,000 or so clones; less than 85% appear just once. The top ten clonotypes cover 15% to 20% of the sample. Sequenced material: peripheral blood mononuclear cells (PBMCs), taken before the second cycle of nivolumab. The source of these receptors is a human donor with classical Hodgkin lymphoma.

This clone was detected only once. The chain joins TRBV5-1 to TRBJ2-1; D not certain. V was trimmed by 4 bases and J by 3 bases, leaving 2 bases between them. The CDR3 covers 11 residues. Per germline, CDR1 SGHRS and CDR2 YFSETQ. CDR3 sequence (DNA): TGCGCCAGCAGCGTCTACAATGAGCAGTTCTTC. Translated, it gives CASSVYNEQFF.

The chain carries TRBV7-8 and TRBJ2-3, with 8 nucleotides matching TRBD2. Trimming took 4 bases from V and 3 from J; bases not matched to a gene: 6. Germline V gene lookup returns CDR1 SGHVS and CDR2 FQNEAQ. This CDR3 spans 15 amino acids. CDR3 protein: CASSSLAGQTDTQYF. The CDR3 bases are TGTGCCAGCAGCTCATTAGCGGGGCAAACAGATACGCAGTATTTT.

V usage is TRBV5-1 and J usage is TRBJ2-2; 8 bases agree with TRBD2. Trimming took 6 bases from V and 4 from J; bases not matched to a gene: 8. The CDR3 runs to 15 residues. The germline gives CDR1 SGHRS, CDR2 YFSETQ. CDR3 in DNA: TGCGCCAGCAATTTGGGACTAGGGGGCACCGGGGAGCTGTTTTTT. Amino acids: CASNLGLGGTGELFF.

V usage is TRBV7-6 and J usage is TRBJ1-2, with D hard to call. With 0 bases removed from V and 4 bases from J, the gap between germline ends came to 9 bases. In germline, CDR1 is SGHVS, CDR2 FNYEAQ. The CDR3 is 14 residues long. CDR3 sequence: CASSLAKGSYGYTF. The CDR3 bases are TGTGCCAGCAGCTTAGCGAAAGGGAGCTATGGCTACACCTTC.

The J gene is TRBJ1-1, the V gene TRBV27, with a possible D match to TRBD1 (5 bases). There are 13 residues in the CDR3. V was cut by 6 bases and J by 2 bases, with 10 bases left in between. The germline CDR1 and CDR2 sequences are MNHEY and SMNVEV (reference sequence). The CDR3 is CASSLTENTEAFF. CDR3 sequence (DNA): TGTGCCAGCAGCCTGACAGAAAACACTGAAGCTTTCTTT.

The chain combines TRBV6-6 with TRBJ2-7; D is unclear. Germline V gives CDR1 MNHNY, CDR2 SVGAGI (reference sequence). There are 12 residues in the CDR3. V lost 4 bases to trimming and J lost 3 bases, with 7 bases between them. The CDR3 spells CASSWPYYEQYF. DNA of the CDR3: TGTGCCAGCAGTTGGCCCTACTACGAGCAGTACTTC.

The V gene is TRBV6-6, the J gene TRBJ1-5; 7 bases align to TRBD1. This CDR3 comprises 16 residues. Germline V CDR1 and CDR2: MNHNY, SVGAGI (reference sequence). V was clipped by 0 bases and J by 2 bases; unmatched bases: 4. Here the CDR3 reads CASSYSTGIGNQPQHF. The DNA of the CDR3 is TGTGCCAGCAGTTACTCGACAGGGATTGGCAATCAGCCCCAGCATTTT.

The chain recombines TRBV5-8 with TRBJ1-1; D may be TRBD1 (5 bases). Germline V lookup: CDR1 SGHTS, CDR2 YDEGEE. Trimming took 5 bases from V and 1 from J, leaving 18 bases between them. This CDR3 is built from 16 residues. The CDR3 region has the DNA TGTGCCAGCAGTCTAAGGGGTAACCTGGCGAACACTGAAGCTTTCTTT. It is translated as CASSLRGNLANTEAFF.

The V and J genes are TRBV6-6 and TRBJ2-5; D is tentatively TRBD1 or TRBD2 (5 bases each). Trimming took 2 bases from V and 5 from J, leaving 9 bases between them. The germline V gene encodes CDR1 MNHNY and CDR2 SVGAGI (reference sequence). The CDR3 is 13 residues long. CDR3 residues: CASSYRDPETQYF. CDR3 bases: TGTGCCAGCAGTTACAGGGACCCGGAGACCCAGTACTTC.

The chain combines TRBV6-1 with TRBJ2-3; D might be TRBD2 (5 bases). CDR3 length: 15 residues. The germline V and J ends were trimmed by 5 bases and 0 bases, with 12 bases remaining between them. Germline lookup yields CDR1 MNHNS and CDR2 SASEGT. The CDR3 nucleotides are TGTGCCAGCAGTTCGGACTTCCCCAGCACAGATACGCAGTATTTT. Its translation is CASSSDFPSTDTQYF.

V usage is TRBV12-5 and J usage is TRBJ1-5; weak D call: TRBD1 (6 bases). CDR3 length: 14 amino acids. Trimming pared 3 bases from V and 5 bases from J, leaving 11 bases between. Germline CDR1 reads LGHNT; CDR2 reads FRNRAP. The DNA for the CDR3 is TGTGCTAGTGGTTTCGGCAGGGGCGATCAGCCCCAGCATTTT. This translates into CASGFGRGDQPQHF.

This sequence joins TRBV27 and TRBJ1-6; D is unclear. This CDR3 comprises 13 residues. V was cut by 3 bases and J by 8 bases, with 8 bases left in between. Germline V gives CDR1 MNHEY, CDR2 SMNVEV (reference sequence). The CDR3 region has the DNA TGTGCCAGCAGTTTCGTTCCGGATTCACCCCTCCACTTT. Translated, it gives CASSFVPDSPLHF.

This clone appeared a few times. The chain uses TRBV6-5 and TRBJ1-3; no clear D. Trimming removed 9 bases at V and 4 bases at J, with 10 bases between. The germline gives CDR1 MNHEY, CDR2 SVGAGI. This CDR3 region has 12 residues. The CDR3 reads CASMGMGNTIYF. The CDR3 nucleotides read TGTGCCAGTATGGGGATGGGAAACACCATATATTTT.

This clone was counted only a few times. The V gene is TRBV9, the J gene TRBJ2-7; D is perhaps TRBD1 or TRBD2 (6 bases each). Germline V gene data show CDR1 as SGDLS and CDR2 as YYNGEE. Trimming took 3 bases from V and 2 from J, leaving 18 bases between them. CDR3 length: 16 amino acids. The CDR3 spells CASSGGGGGPPYEQYF. The CDR3 DNA reads TGTGCCAGCAGCGGAGGAGGGGGAGGTCCACCCTACGAGCAGTACTTC.